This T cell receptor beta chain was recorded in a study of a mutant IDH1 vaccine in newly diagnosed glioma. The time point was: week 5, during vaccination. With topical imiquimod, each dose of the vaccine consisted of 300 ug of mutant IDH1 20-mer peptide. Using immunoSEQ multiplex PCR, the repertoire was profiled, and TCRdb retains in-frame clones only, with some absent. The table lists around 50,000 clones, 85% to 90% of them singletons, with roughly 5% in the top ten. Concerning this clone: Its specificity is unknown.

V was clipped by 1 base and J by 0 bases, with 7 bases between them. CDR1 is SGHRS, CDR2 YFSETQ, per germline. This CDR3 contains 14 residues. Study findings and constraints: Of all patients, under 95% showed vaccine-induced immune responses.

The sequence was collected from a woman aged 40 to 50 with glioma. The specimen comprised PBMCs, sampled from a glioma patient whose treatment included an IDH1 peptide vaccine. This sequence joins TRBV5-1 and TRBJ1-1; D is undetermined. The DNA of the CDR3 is TGCGCCAGCAGCTTGTACGGTATGAACACTGAAGCTTTCTTT. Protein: CASSLYGMNTEAFF.